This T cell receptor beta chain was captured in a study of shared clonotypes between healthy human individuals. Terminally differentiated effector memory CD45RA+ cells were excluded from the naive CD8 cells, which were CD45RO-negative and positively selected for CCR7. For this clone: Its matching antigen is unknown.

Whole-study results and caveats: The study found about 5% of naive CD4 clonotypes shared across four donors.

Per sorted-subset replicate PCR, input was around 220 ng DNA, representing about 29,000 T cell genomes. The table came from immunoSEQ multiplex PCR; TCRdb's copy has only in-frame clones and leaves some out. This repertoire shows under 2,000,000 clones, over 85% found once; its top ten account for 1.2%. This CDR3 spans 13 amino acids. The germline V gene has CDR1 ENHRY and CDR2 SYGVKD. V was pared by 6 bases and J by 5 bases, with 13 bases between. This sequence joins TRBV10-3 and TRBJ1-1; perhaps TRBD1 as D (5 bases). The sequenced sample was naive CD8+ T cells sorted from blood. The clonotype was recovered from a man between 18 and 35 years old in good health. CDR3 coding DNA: TGTGCCATCAGCACCACAGGAGATACTGAAGCTTTCTTT. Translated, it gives CAISTTGDTEAFF.